What follows is one T cell receptor (beta chain) and its context. The antigen is not known. The study ran its PCR with 60 Vbeta and 13 Jbeta primers. Assay used: immunoSEQ multiplex PCR; TCRdb lists only in-frame clones, some missing. The data hold about 150,000 clones, with roughly three fifths observed a single time. The source of the sample is a study of cytomegalovirus exposure and HLA in healthy donors. V shed 4 bases and J 7 bases; nucleotides not matched to a gene: 8. Germline V gene lookup returns CDR1 MDHEN and CDR2 SYDVKM. The CDR3 is 15 residues long. Broader study findings: TCR beta V- and J-gene trimming was later associated with a missense DCLRE1C variant.

This TCR was recovered from a woman between 40 and 55 years old in good health and CMV-seronegative. The chain carries TRBV28 and TRBJ1-2, with TRBD1 matching 11 bases. The sequenced material came from PBMCs. CDR3 in DNA: TGTGCCAGCAGTTCGCCGGGACAGGGGGTCTCTGGCTACACCTTC. Its protein is CASSSPGQGVSGYTF.